These T cell receptor beta chains were read from a single sample in a study of control samples from healthy donors and cancer patients. TCRdb keeps only in-frame clones here, not all; method: immunoSEQ multiplex PCR. This table has 80,000 or so clones, around 92% appearing once. Sequenced sample: blood. These receptors were collected from a woman aged 55-69 years in good health. Both conserved end residues are part of each CDR3. Fields, in order: clone size, V gene, J gene, D gene, CDR3 protein, CDR3 DNA. The D gene is left open where the match is weak. Clone size is given for some rows only: seen once, a few or many times, or a class if the clone is expanded.

>once|TRBV7-7|TRBJ2-1|TRBD2
CASSPGLAGVNEQFF
TGTGCTAGCAGCCCGGGACTAGCGGGAGTCAATGAGCAGTTCTTC
>-|TRBV7-9|TRBJ1-1|-
CASSLLGENTEAFF
TGTGCCAGCAGCTTGTTAGGCGAGAACACTGAAGCTTTCTTT
>-|TRBV5-1|TRBJ2-3|-
CASSLAAGSTDTQYF
TGCGCCAGCAGCTTGGCGGCGGGAAGCACAGATACGCAGTATTTT
>-|TRBV28|TRBJ1-2|TRBD1
CASSLSSRGISSHYGYTF
TGTGCCAGCAGTTTATCATCCAGGGGGATATCATCGCACTATGGCTACACCTTC
>-|TRBV19|TRBJ1-4|-
CASSPTPQGTTNEKLFF
TGTGCCAGTAGCCCTACCCCCCAGGGGACAACTAATGAAAAACTGTTTTTT
>-|TRBV9|TRBJ2-3|TRBD1
CASSVGDRLSTDTQYF
TGTGCCAGCAGCGTCGGGGACAGACTCAGCACAGATACGCAGTATTTT
>-|TRBV10-3|TRBJ1-6|TRBD1
CAIRPGQGPNSPLHF
TGTGCCATCAGACCGGGACAGGGGCCTAATTCACCCCTCCACTTT
>-|TRBV10-3|TRBJ2-7|TRBD1
CAITRGNRGDEQYF
TGTGCCATCACCCGAGGCAACAGGGGGGACGAGCAGTACTTC
>-|TRBV5-4|TRBJ2-3|TRBD1
CASSSQGTDTQYF
TGTGCCAGCAGCTCACAGGGGACAGATACGCAGTATTTT
>-|TRBV7-4|TRBJ2-6|-
CASSINRSQSRANVLTF
TGTGCCAGCAGCATAAATCGCTCACAAAGTCGGGCCAACGTCCTGACTTTC
>-|TRBV7-2|TRBJ1-6|-
CASSTATNSPLHF
TGTGCCAGCAGCACCGCGACAAATTCACCCCTCCACTTT
>-|TRBV30|TRBJ2-3|-
CAWRAMVSDTQYF
TGTGCCTGGAGGGCAATGGTTTCAGATACGCAGTATTTT
>-|TRBV6-1|TRBJ2-1|-
CASSESVGRERFF
TGTGCCAGCAGTGAATCGGTGGGAAGGGAACGGTTCTTC
>-|TRBV5-6|TRBJ2-5|TRBD2
CASSLSMGGKETQYF
TGTGCCAGCAGCCTATCAATGGGGGGGAAAGAGACCCAGTACTTC
>once|TRBV5-1|TRBJ2-2|TRBD2
CASSTGLAGGYTGELFF
TGCGCCAGCAGCACGGGACTAGCGGGAGGGTACACCGGGGAGCTGTTTTTT
>-|TRBV28|TRBJ2-1|-
CASSSSQGLSYNEQFF
TGTGCCAGCAGTTCCTCTCAGGGACTTAGCTACAATGAGCAGTTCTTC
>-|TRBV2|TRBJ1-1|-
CASSVSPGNTEAFF
TGTGCCAGCAGTGTGTCCCCAGGGAACACTGAAGCTTTCTTT
>once|TRBV24-1|TRBJ2-2|TRBD1
CATSDPRGPHGELFF
TGTGCCACCAGTGATCCCAGGGGGCCCCACGGGGAGCTGTTTTTT
>-|TRBV5-8|TRBJ1-4|-
CASSFEGANEKLFF
TGTGCCAGCAGCTTTGAGGGGGCTAATGAAAAACTGTTTTTT
>-|TRBV3-1/TRBV3-2|TRBJ2-5|-
CASSPHGGETQYF
TGTGCCAGCAGCCCGCATGGGGGGGAGACCCAGTACTTC
>-|TRBV4-2|TRBJ2-5|-
CASSQVDHGETQYF
TGTGCCAGCAGCCAAGTGGATCACGGGGAGACCCAGTACTTC
>-|TRBV11-2|TRBJ1-2|-
CASSPGNTNYGYTF
TGTGCCAGCAGCCCAGGGAATACTAACTATGGCTACACCTTC
>-|TRBV5-1|TRBJ1-2|TRBD1
CASSSWDRLSGGYTF
TGCGCCAGCAGCTCATGGGACAGGCTAAGCGGTGGCTACACCTTC
>-|TRBV5-1|TRBJ2-7|-
CASSLDQGGDEQYF
TGCGCCAGCAGCTTGGATCAGGGGGGAGACGAGCAGTACTTC
>-|TRBV29-1|TRBJ2-7|TRBD2
CSVAKGTSGYEQYF
TGCAGCGTCGCTAAAGGGACTAGCGGGTACGAGCAGTACTTC
>once|TRBV12-3/TRBV12-4|TRBJ1-3|-
CASSQGEGNTIYF
TGTGCCAGCAGTCAGGGTGAAGGAAACACCATATATTTT
>-|TRBV10-3|TRBJ2-1|-
CAISERQVYNEQFF
TGTGCCATCAGTGAGCGGCAGGTCTACAATGAGCAGTTCTTC
>-|TRBV24-1|TRBJ2-2|TRBD1
CATSDPTGVWRDTGELFF
TGTGCCACCAGTGATCCGACAGGGGTTTGGCGGGACACCGGGGAGCTGTTTTTT
>-|TRBV7-8|TRBJ1-5|-
CASSLGPRVDQPQHF
TGTGCCAGCAGCTTAGGTCCGAGGGTTGACCAGCCCCAGCATTTT
>-|TRBV28|TRBJ1-5|-
CASSGRAGQPQHF
TGTGCCAGCAGCGGTCGCGCCGGTCAGCCCCAGCATTTT
>-|TRBV6-5|TRBJ2-5|TRBD1
CASSYGTGLGETQYF
TGTGCCAGCAGTTACGGGACAGGGTTGGGGGAGACCCAGTACTTC
>-|TRBV7-3|TRBJ1-1|-
CASSLTGPRTEAFF
TGTGCCAGCAGCTTAACCGGGCCTCGCACTGAAGCTTTCTTT
>-|TRBV14|TRBJ1-2|-
CASSQDGAYGYTF
TGTGCCAGCAGCCAAGACGGAGCGTATGGCTACACCTTC
>-|TRBV28|TRBJ2-2|TRBD2
CASSSAGGFTGELFF
TGTGCCAGCAGCTCAGCGGGAGGGTTCACCGGGGAGCTGTTTTTT
>-|TRBV2|TRBJ2-1|-
CASSGASEYNEQFF
TGTGCCAGCAGTGGGGCTAGCGAATACAATGAGCAGTTCTTC